This T cell receptor beta chain was found in a study of OX40 agonist ivuxolimab in advanced cancers. Some background on the complete study: Ivuxolimab was an agonistic, fully human IgG2 monoclonal antibody directed against OX40 (CD134), a costimulatory receptor. Intravenous ivuxolimab was administered to patients every 2 weeks at six dose levels: 0.01, 0.1, 0.3, 1.5, 3 and 10 mg/kg. Of the roughly 52 patients in dose escalation, some 19 had hepatocellular carcinoma, roughly 15 had melanoma, 9 had renal cell carcinoma and 9 had head and neck cancer. In the dose-escalation cohort, approximately 80% of patients were male, and the mean age was approximately 60 years with a range of about 20 to 80. Patients were allowed to have had prior anti-PD-1, anti-PD-L1 or anti-CTLA-4 therapy, and approximately 43% of the dose-escalation patients had previously received checkpoint inhibitors. Three dose-escalation patients achieved partial responses, one with hepatocellular carcinoma and two with cutaneous melanoma. The point of sequencing TCRbeta in the periphery was to test whether ivuxolimab changed TCR sequence diversity and drove clonal T-cell expansion. The paper covers the monotherapy dose-escalation part of the phase I ivuxolimab trial, which included N ≈ 50 patients. Overall study results and their limits: After ivuxolimab, CD8+ T cells had more expanded clones than CD4+ T cells on average. In the 0.1-3.0 mg/kg groups, partial responders were among the patients with the lowest normalized peripheral clonal expansion, particularly in CD8+ T cells. At doses of 0.1 to 3.0 mg/kg, clonal expansion of both CD4+ and CD8+ T cells in blood was seen between baseline and week 6. Antigen specificity was not determined for the clonally expanded peripheral T cells. Low levels of normalized T-cell clonal expansion were also shown by some nonresponding patients.

To sequence the TCRbeta CDR3 region, genomic DNA was isolated from the sorted cells. The immunoSEQ Assay was used to sequence the TCRbeta CDR3 regions. TCRdb mirrors the immuneACCESS table, restricted to in-frame sequences. Some clones are absent from its copies; in checked studies, under half trace to an unresolved V gene, and the reason for the others is unknown. Across this sample there are 45,000 to 50,000 clones, with around 85% seen only once. Clones ranked in the top ten supply 11% to 15% of the sample. Patients with autoimmune disease history or receiving systemic immunosuppression were excluded from the trial. Peripheral blood for TCR sequencing was drawn from every dose cohort at baseline, at cycle 4 day 1 and at cycle 7 day 1. Samples were obtained from an open-label, multicenter, first-in-human phase I dose-escalation trial of ivuxolimab. Adults with locally advanced or metastatic melanoma, renal cell, hepatocellular, or head and neck squamous cell carcinoma were enrolled in the trial. Before TCR sequencing, CD4+ T cells and CD8+ T cells from peripheral blood were sorted into separate populations.

This clone was found a few times. Its antigen is unknown. No clone much larger than this one lies a single base away; base qualities are absent. Trimming removed 8 bases from V and 1 base from J, leaving 14 bases between the germline ends. The CDR3, from cysteine to phenylalanine, totals 13 residues. Only the CDR3 portion is preserved as DNA: 39 bases, with reading frame beginning at the first base. Based on the germline V gene (reference sequence), the CDR1 and CDR2 sequences are GTSNPN and SVGIG. The sample in question was CD4+ or CD8+ T cells sorted from blood, obtained in a trial of the OX40 agonist ivuxolimab. The chain was built from TRBV30 and TRBJ1-1, with a tentative D gene TRBD1 over 5 matching bases. This TCR derives from an adult with an advanced solid tumor such as melanoma, head and neck, liver or kidney cancer. CDR3 loop: CAGTITGNTEAFF. The DNA sequence reads TGTGCCGGGACGATAACGGGGAACACTGAAGCTTTCTTT.